The 15 T cell receptor beta chains below all came from one sample that was sequenced in a study of OX40 agonist ivuxolimab in advanced cancers. Produced via immunoSEQ multiplex PCR; TCRdb's table is partial and in-frame only. The sample holds under 55,000 clones, roughly 88% seen once. Specimen: CD4+ or CD8+ T cells sorted from blood, collected in a trial of the OX40 agonist ivuxolimab. The receptors come from an adult with an advanced solid tumor such as melanoma, head and neck, liver or kidney cancer.

The chain recombines TRBV11-3 with TRBJ2-7; unclear D gene. This CDR3 has 14 residues. From germline, CDR1 is SGHNT and CDR2 YENEEA. The V end lost 1 base, the J end lost 3 bases, and 10 bases lay between the germline ends. In DNA, the CDR3 is TGTGCCAGCAGCTTAGTCCCACCGAACTACGAGCAGTACGTC. This codes for CASSLVPPNYEQYV.

The chain recombines TRBV12-2 with TRBJ2-4; no DNA check was done on the table's D call, TRBD1. TRBV12-2 is flagged as a pseudogene. CDR3 length: 15 amino acids. The CDR3 spells CAPGRKPLAKNIQYF. The CDR3 DNA reads as TGTGCCCCAGGGCGGAAGCCTCTAGCCAAAAACATTCAGTACTTC.

V and J are TRBV7-3 and TRBJ2-1; TRBD2 agrees at 12 bases. CDR1 and CDR2 from the germline V gene are SGHTA and FQGTGA. The CDR3 consists of 15 residues. V shed 4 bases, J shed 8 bases, and the junction held 6 bases outside the gene matches. The DNA for the CDR3 is TGTGCCAGCAGCTCCCTAGCGGGGGGGTACGATGAGCAGTTCTTC. This translates into CASSSLAGGYDEQFF.

J is TRBJ1-1 and V is TRBV7-3; no definite D call. The CDR3 is 15 residues long. The germline gives CDR1 SGHTA, CDR2 FQGTGA. Trimming stripped 5 bases from V and 5 bases from J, with 18 bases between. CDR3 DNA sequence: TGTGCCAGCAGCCCAGGCGGGCGATCGTGGACTGAAGCTTTCTTT. This sequence encodes CASSPGGRSWTEAFF. Full variable domain (outside the CDR3, taken from reference TRBV7-3 and TRBJ1-1): GAGVSQTPSNKVTEKGKYVELRCDPISGHTALYWYRQSLGQGPEFLIYFQGTGAADDSGLPNDRFFAVRPEGSVSTLKIQRTERGDSAVYLCASSPGGRSWTEAFFGQGTRLTVV.

V gene TRBV5-1 combines with J gene TRBJ2-2; unclear D gene. Germline V CDR1 and CDR2: SGHRS, YFSETQ. Trimming shortened V by 7 bases and J by 4 bases, and 11 bases separated the two germline ends. CDR3 length: 13 residues. The CDR3, as DNA: TGCGCCAGCGGCAAGACGGGCACCGGGGAGCTGTTTTTT. Translation: CASGKTGTGELFF.

V gene TRBV5-1 combines with J gene TRBJ2-1, with 12 bases that match TRBD2. This CDR3 comprises 16 residues. CDR1 is SGHRS, CDR2 YFSETQ, per germline. V lost 0 bases, J lost 8 bases, and 6 bases stayed unmatched. The CDR3 sequence: CASSLGASGRADEQFF. DNA of the CDR3: TGCGCCAGCAGCTTGGGGGCTAGCGGGAGGGCGGATGAGCAGTTCTTC.

The gene calls are TRBV5-1 and TRBJ2-7, with a tentative D call TRBD2 (5 bases). Germline V gene data show CDR1 as SGHRS and CDR2 as YFSETQ. CDR3 length: 14 amino acids. Trimming removed 1 base from V and 2 bases from J, with 10 bases in between. CDR3 nucleotides: TGCGCCAGCAGCTTGCGTAGGGAGACCTACGAGCAGTACTTC. Translating gives CASSLRRETYEQYF. Using reference TRBV5-1 and TRBJ2-7 for the parts outside the CDR3, the full variable domain is KAGVTQTPRYLIKTRGQQVTLSCSPISGHRSVSWYQQTPGQGLQFLFEYFSETQRNKGNFPGRFSGRQFSNSRSEMNVSTLELGDSALYLCASSLRRETYEQYFGPGTRLTVT.

This chain uses TRBV7-9 with TRBJ1-1; 9 bases agree with TRBD1. CDR1 and CDR2 (germline): SEHNR, FQNEAQ (reference sequence). V was clipped by 5 bases and J by 2 bases; unmatched bases: 6. The CDR3 is made up of 15 amino acids. The CDR3 nucleotides read TGTGCCAGCAGCGCACAGGGGGCCGCTAACACTGAAGCTTTCTTT. Amino acid sequence: CASSAQGAANTEAFF.

J is TRBJ1-4 and V is TRBV28; D unresolved. Deletions cut 8 bases from V and 3 bases from J, with 13 bases between. The CDR3 has 14 amino acids. Germline loops: CDR1 MDHEN, CDR2 SYDVKM. The CDR3 region is CASRRRFPNEKLFF. CDR3 DNA sequence: TGTGCCAGCCGCAGGAGGTTTCCTAATGAAAAACTGTTTTTT.

This sequence joins TRBV5-1 and TRBJ1-6; 9 positions match TRBD1. Per germline, CDR1 SGHRS and CDR2 YFSETQ. The V segment lost 8 bases and the J segment 7 bases; nucleotides outside the gene matches: 4. The CDR3 extends over 13 amino acids. CDR3 coding DNA: TGCGCCAGTTCCGGGACAGGGAATTCACCCCTCCACTTT. Translating gives CASSGTGNSPLHF.

The chain uses TRBV9 and TRBJ1-3; a weak D match, TRBD1 (6 bases). The germline V and J ends were trimmed by 4 bases and 0 bases, with 14 bases remaining between them. The CDR3 totals 16 residues. The V gene's germline CDR1 is SGDLS and CDR2 YYNGEE. Written as DNA, the CDR3 is TGTGCCAGCAGCCCGGGGACATTCAGCTCTGGAAACACCATATATTTT. Protein sequence: CASSPGTFSSGNTIYF.

This clone has more than one count but fewer than ten. V is TRBV6-6 and J is TRBJ2-3, with 9 positions matching TRBD2. With 8 bases clipped from V and 6 bases from J, the junction kept 12 bases outside the gene matches. CDR3 length: 15 residues. Germline CDR1 reads MNHNY; CDR2 reads SVGAGI (reference sequence). The CDR3 spells CASRDPGLADDTQYF. CDR3 sequence (DNA): TGTGCCAGCCGCGACCCGGGACTAGCAGACGATACGCAGTATTTT.

The chain combines TRBV12-5 with TRBJ2-3; 13 bases are a match to TRBD2. The V segment lost 5 bases and the J segment 6 bases; nucleotides outside the gene matches: 17. CDR1 is LGHNT, CDR2 FRNRAP, per germline. CDR3 size: 19 residues. The CDR3 bases are TGTGCTAGTGGTCCGAGCCGGGGACTAGCGGGGTTCGAACGGGATACGCAGTATTTT. This codes for CASGPSRGLAGFERDTQYF.

The V call is TRBV14, the J call TRBJ2-1; D uncertain. V was clipped by 0 bases and J by 7 bases, with 10 bases between them. Germline loops: CDR1 SGHDN, CDR2 FVKESK. There are 14 residues in the CDR3. CDR3 amino acids: CASSQEPTWNEQFF. The CDR3 nucleotides are TGTGCCAGCAGCCAAGAGCCCACTTGGAATGAGCAGTTCTTC.

The V gene is TRBV7-3, the J gene TRBJ1-2; 8 bases fit TRBD1. CDR3 size: 15 residues. Germline-derived CDR1 and CDR2 are SGHTA and FQGTGA. V gave up 4 bases and J gave up 6 bases; unmatched junction bases: 10. CDR3 DNA sequence: TGTGCCAGCAGCTCAATGGGGACAGGTTCAGATGGCTACACCTTC. Its protein is CASSSMGTGSDGYTF. The variable domain in full, completed from reference TRBV7-3 and TRBJ1-2, reads GAGVSQTPSNKVTEKGKYVELRCDPISGHTALYWYRQSLGQGPEFLIYFQGTGAADDSGLPNDRFFAVRPEGSVSTLKIQRTERGDSAVYLCASSSMGTGSDGYTFGSGTRLTVV.